The rows below give T cell receptor beta chains drawn from one sample of a study of Ad26.COV2.S vaccination and SARS-CoV-2 variants. Repertoires were generated with immunoSEQ multiplex PCR, while TCRdb's copy carries only in-frame clones and drops some. The data contain 300,000 to 500,000 clones, about 88% of them singletons. Sequencing was performed on peripheral blood, taken in a trial of Ad26.COV2.S vaccine versus placebo. The source is a person between 18 and 59 years old who received the Ad26.COV2.S COVID-19 vaccine or a placebo. The CDR3 runs from the conserved cysteine through the conserved F or W. A D gene is named only where the DNA matches it firmly. Clone size is stated in some rows and not others, as once, few, many or a class when expanded.

TRBV6-2/TRBV6-3,TRBJ1-2,.,TRBD1,TGTGCCAGCAGCAGAGGGACAGTCGATGGCTACACCTTC,CASSRGTVDGYTF
TRBV6-2/TRBV6-3,TRBJ2-7,once,TRBD1,TGTGCCAGCAGTTACCGGGACAGAGTCTACGAGCAGTACTTC,CASSYRDRVYEQYF
TRBV19,TRBJ2-7,.,.,TGTGCCAGCTCGTTATTAGGGGACAACGAGCAGTACTTC,CASSLLGDNEQYF
TRBV4-3,TRBJ1-2,.,.,TGCGCCAGCAGCCAAGACGCGTGGTATGGCTACACCTTC,CASSQDAWYGYTF
TRBV19,TRBJ1-2,.,.,TGTGCCAGTAGTGTCCACGACGGCTTTAACTATGGCTACACCTTC,CASSVHDGFNYGYTF
TRBV11-2,TRBJ1-1,.,TRBD1,TGTGCCAGCAGCTCAAGTAGTGGGACAGGGAGGAACACTGAAGCTTTCTTT,CASSSSSGTGRNTEAFF
TRBV7-7,TRBJ2-7,.,.,TGTGCTAGCAACGGCGACTCCTACGAGCAGTACTTC,CASNGDSYEQYF
TRBV4-1,TRBJ2-7,.,.,TGCGCCAGCAGCCAAGTCAACCCAAGCCCGTACTACGAGCAGTACTTC,CASSQVNPSPYYEQYF
TRBV7-9,TRBJ2-5,.,.,TGTGCCAGCAGCTTAGCGAATTCGGAAGAGACCCAGTACTTC,CASSLANSEETQYF
TRBV7-2,TRBJ2-5,.,TRBD2,TGTGCCAGCAGCCACGTTTGGGCGGGGGGGCCCCAGAAGACCCAGTACTTC,CASSHVWAGGPQKTQYF
TRBV7-2,TRBJ1-2,.,.,TGTGCCAGCAGCTTTGAGAGGGACTCGATGGGGGGCTACACCTTC,CASSFERDSMGGYTF
TRBV10-1,TRBJ2-2,.,.,TGCGCCAGCAGCTTAGGGGCCGGGGAGCTGTTTTTT,CASSLGAGELFF
TRBV10-3,TRBJ1-5,few,TRBD1,TGTGCCACAAGACAGGGCCGGGAGCCCCAGCATTTT,CATRQGREPQHF
TRBV7-8,TRBJ1-6,.,.,TGTGCCAGCAGCTTGGGGGACGTCGGTAATTCACCCCTCCACTTT,CASSLGDVGNSPLHF
TRBV5-4,TRBJ2-2,.,TRBD2,TGTGCCAGCGAATCCGGGACTACCGCGAACACCGGGGAGCTGTTTTTT,CASESGTTANTGELFF
TRBV13,TRBJ2-3,once,.,TGTGCCAGCAGCTTAGGGCTAGATACGCAGTATTTT,CASSLGLDTQYF
TRBV10-2,TRBJ2-1,.,.,TGCGCCAGCAGTGAGGCAGGGGCGAATGAGCAGTTCTTC,CASSEAGANEQFF
TRBV7-6,TRBJ1-5,once,TRBD1,TGTGCCAGCAGCACAGGGGATGGCAATCAGCCCCAGCATTTT,CASSTGDGNQPQHF
TRBV7-2,TRBJ1-3,.,.,TGTGCCAGCAGCGAACTAAGGGTGGGGGCCGCTGGAAACACCATATATTTT,CASSELRVGAAGNTIYF
TRBV6-4,TRBJ2-1,.,TRBD1,TGTGCCAGCAGCCCACAGACAGGGGGTTACAATGAGCAGTTCTTC,CASSPQTGGYNEQFF
TRBV7-2,TRBJ1-3,.,TRBD1,TGTGCCAGCAGCGACCGGGACAGGAACTCTGGAAACACCATATATTTT,CASSDRDRNSGNTIYF
TRBV2,TRBJ1-2,once,TRBD1,TGTGCCAGCAGTGATGGAGGGGGCGCCGGCTATGGCTACACCTTC,CASSDGGGAGYGYTF
TRBV10-1,TRBJ1-3,.,TRBD1,TGCGCCAGCAGTCCAACGACAGGGGGCTACTCTGGAAACACCATATATTTT,CASSPTTGGYSGNTIYF
TRBV9,TRBJ2-2,.,TRBD2,TGTGCCAGCAGCGAGAGCGGGGGTGCGAACACCGGGGAGCTGTTTTTT,CASSESGGANTGELFF
TRBV27,TRBJ2-7,.,TRBD1,TGTGCCAGCAGTTTATCCGGGACAGGCGCCTACGAGCAGTACTTC,CASSLSGTGAYEQYF
TRBV2,TRBJ1-5,.,.,TGTGCCAGCACTTCGAAGCCGGGCAATCAGCCCCAGCATTTT,CASTSKPGNQPQHF
TRBV19,TRBJ2-6,.,TRBD1,TGTGCCAGTAGTATGTGGGACAGCCCTCTGGGGGCCAACGTCCTGACTTTC,CASSMWDSPLGANVLTF
TRBV9,TRBJ1-1,.,.,TGTGCCAGCAGCGTAGAGTTGAGGGGCACTGAAGCTTTCTTT,CASSVELRGTEAFF
TRBV5-6,TRBJ2-1,.,TRBD2,TGTGCCAGCAGCCTTGGGACTAGCGGCTACAATGAGCAGTTCTTC,CASSLGTSGYNEQFF
TRBV19,TRBJ1-4,few,TRBD1,TGTGCTAGCAGGGGGAGGCGAGAAAAACTGTTTTTT,CASRGRREKLFF
TRBV6-5,TRBJ1-6,.,TRBD1,TGTGCCAGCAGTTCCGGGACAGAGAATTCACCCCTCCACTTT,CASSSGTENSPLHF
TRBV5-1,TRBJ2-2,many,.,TGCGCCAGCAGCTTGGATTCCGGGGAGCTGTTTTTT,CASSLDSGELFF
TRBV20-1,TRBJ2-1,once,.,TGCAGTGCTGGCACAGGGTTCGAGCAGTTCTTC,CSAGTGFEQFF
TRBV7-2,TRBJ2-7,.,.,TGTGCCAGCAGCTTTGGGGGGAGCTCCTACGAGCAGTACTTC,CASSFGGSSYEQYF
TRBV14,TRBJ2-7,.,.,TGTGCCAGCAGTCGTGCAGGGGCCTACGAGCAGTACTTC,CASSRAGAYEQYF
TRBV11-3,TRBJ2-1,.,TRBD2,TGTGCCAGCAGCCCAGCGGGGGGGCGAATAAATGAGCAGTTCTTC,CASSPAGGRINEQFF
TRBV2,TRBJ1-5,.,.,TGTGCCAGCGGTTACGGGAATCAGCCCCAGCATTTT,CASGYGNQPQHF
TRBV6-5,TRBJ2-7,.,TRBD1,TGTGCCAGCAGTTACAGCAGGGGGCTCCGCGAGCAGTACTTC,CASSYSRGLREQYF
TRBV3-1/TRBV3-2,TRBJ1-2,.,.,TGTGCCAGCAGCCAAGATTGGATCCGATGGGGAACTCACAACTATGGCTACACCTTC,CASSQDWIRWGTHNYGYTF
TRBV23-1,TRBJ1-1,.,.,TGCGCCAGCAGCCCGACAGAGCTTGTAATCACTGAAGCTTTCTTT,CASSPTELVITEAFF
TRBV18,TRBJ2-2,once,.,TGTGCCAGCTCACCATCAGCCACCGGGGAGCTGTTTTTT,CASSPSATGELFF
TRBV19,TRBJ1-3,.,.,TGTGCCAGTAGTATAGGTCCAGGGGCTGGAAACACCATATATTTT,CASSIGPGAGNTIYF
TRBV6-1,TRBJ1-3,.,TRBD1,TGTGCCAGCAGTGAAGGGAGCGGCAGGGGGCTGTCTGGAAACACCATATATTTT,CASSEGSGRGLSGNTIYF
TRBV6-1,TRBJ2-7,.,.,TGTGCCAGCAGTGTCACTCCTCAGGGGCGGAGCTCCTACGAGCAGTACTTC,CASSVTPQGRSSYEQYF
TRBV14,TRBJ2-3,.,.,TGTGCCAGCAGCCAAAGGTCCAGGGCAGGTACGCAGTATTTT,CASSQRSRAGTQYF
TRBV4-1,TRBJ1-1,.,TRBD1,TGCGCCAGCAGCCTTAGTAAAATACAGGGGTTCACTGAAGCTTTCTTT,CASSLSKIQGFTEAFF
TRBV5-1,TRBJ2-2,.,TRBD1,TGCGCCAGCAGCTTGGGGACAGGGACGAACACCGGGGAGCTGTTTTTT,CASSLGTGTNTGELFF
TRBV2,TRBJ1-2,.,TRBD1,TGTGCCAGCAGTCTGTCCCGCGGGACAGCTAACTATGGCTACACCTTC,CASSLSRGTANYGYTF
TRBV11-2,TRBJ2-2,.,.,TGTGCCAGCAGGGCCGGGACACACACCGGGGAGCTGTTTTTT,CASRAGTHTGELFF
TRBV5-6,TRBJ1-2,.,TRBD1,TGTGCCAGCAGCTTGGGGACAGGGGACGTCTATGGCTACACCTTC,CASSLGTGDVYGYTF
TRBV7-9,TRBJ2-7,few,.,TGTGCCAGCAGCTTAAGCCAGCCCGGACGGTGGGACTACGAGCAGTACTTC,CASSLSQPGRWDYEQYF
TRBV18,TRBJ1-3,.,.,TGTGCCAGCTCACCTGCGGCCAGGGAATCTGGAAACACCATATATTTT,CASSPAARESGNTIYF
TRBV15,TRBJ1-4,.,.,TGTGCCACCAGCTCCGATCGGGCTAATGAAAAACTGTTTTTT,CATSSDRANEKLFF
TRBV19,TRBJ2-1,.,TRBD2,TGTGCCAGTAAAACTAGCGGGGTCAATGAGCAGTTCTTC,CASKTSGVNEQFF